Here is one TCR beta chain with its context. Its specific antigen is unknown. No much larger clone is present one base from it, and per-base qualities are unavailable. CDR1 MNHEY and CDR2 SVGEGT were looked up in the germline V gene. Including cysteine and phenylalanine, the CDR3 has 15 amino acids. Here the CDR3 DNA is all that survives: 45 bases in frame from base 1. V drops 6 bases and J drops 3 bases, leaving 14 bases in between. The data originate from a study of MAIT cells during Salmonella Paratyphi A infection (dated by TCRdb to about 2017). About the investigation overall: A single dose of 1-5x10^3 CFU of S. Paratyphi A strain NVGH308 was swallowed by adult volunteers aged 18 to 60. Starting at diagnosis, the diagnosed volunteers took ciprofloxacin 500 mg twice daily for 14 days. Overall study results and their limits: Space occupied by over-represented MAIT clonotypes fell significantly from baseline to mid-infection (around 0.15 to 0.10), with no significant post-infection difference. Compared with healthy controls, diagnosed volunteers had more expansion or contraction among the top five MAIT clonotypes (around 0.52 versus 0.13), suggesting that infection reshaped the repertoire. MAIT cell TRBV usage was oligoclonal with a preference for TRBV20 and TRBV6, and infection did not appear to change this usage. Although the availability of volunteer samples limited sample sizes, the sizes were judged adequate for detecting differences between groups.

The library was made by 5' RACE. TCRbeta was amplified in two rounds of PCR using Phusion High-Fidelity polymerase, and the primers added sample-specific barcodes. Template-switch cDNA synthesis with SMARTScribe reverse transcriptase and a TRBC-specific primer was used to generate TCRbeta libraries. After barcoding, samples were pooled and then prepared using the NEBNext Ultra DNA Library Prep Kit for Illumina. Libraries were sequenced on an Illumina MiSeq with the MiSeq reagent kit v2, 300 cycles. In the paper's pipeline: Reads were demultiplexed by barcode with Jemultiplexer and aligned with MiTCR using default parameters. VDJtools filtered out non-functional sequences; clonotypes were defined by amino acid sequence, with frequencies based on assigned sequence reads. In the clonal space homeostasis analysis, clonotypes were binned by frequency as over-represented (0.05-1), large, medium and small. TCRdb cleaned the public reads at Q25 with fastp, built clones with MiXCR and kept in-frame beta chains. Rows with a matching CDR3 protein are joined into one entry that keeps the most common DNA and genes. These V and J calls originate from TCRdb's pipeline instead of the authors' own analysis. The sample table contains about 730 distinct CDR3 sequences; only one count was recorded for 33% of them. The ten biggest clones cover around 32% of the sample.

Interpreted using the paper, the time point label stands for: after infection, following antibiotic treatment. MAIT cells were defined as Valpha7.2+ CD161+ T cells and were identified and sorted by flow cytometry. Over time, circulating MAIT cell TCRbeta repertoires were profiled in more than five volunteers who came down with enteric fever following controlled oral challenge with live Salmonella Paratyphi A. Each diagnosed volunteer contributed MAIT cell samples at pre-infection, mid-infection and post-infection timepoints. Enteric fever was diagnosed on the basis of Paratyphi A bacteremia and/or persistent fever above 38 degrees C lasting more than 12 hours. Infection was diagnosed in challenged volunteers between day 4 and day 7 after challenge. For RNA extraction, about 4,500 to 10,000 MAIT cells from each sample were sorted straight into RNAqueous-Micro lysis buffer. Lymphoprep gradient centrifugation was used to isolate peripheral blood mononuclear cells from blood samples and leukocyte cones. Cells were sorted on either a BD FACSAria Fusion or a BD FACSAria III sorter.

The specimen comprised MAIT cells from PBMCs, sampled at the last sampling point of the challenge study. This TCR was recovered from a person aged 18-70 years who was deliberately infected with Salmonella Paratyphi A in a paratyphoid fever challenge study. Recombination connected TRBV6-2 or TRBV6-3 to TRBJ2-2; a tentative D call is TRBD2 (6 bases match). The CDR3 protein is CASSKEGRDTGELFF. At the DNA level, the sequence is TGTGCCAGCAGCAAGGAGGGCCGGGACACCGGGGAGCTGTTTTTT.